This T cell receptor beta chain was sequenced during a study of shared clonotypes between healthy human individuals. Across the whole study: Used for every donor were three CD4 naive, three CD4 memory, two CD8 naive and one CD8 memory plate. Overall study findings and caveats: Clonotypes shared by all four sorted-subset donors had higher generation probabilities than non-shared clonotypes. Several donors had around 5.2% of their naive CD4 clonotypes in common.

This clone came up once. Antigen: not known. This CDR3 spans 15 amino acids. Germline CDR1 is SGDLS and CDR2 is YYNGEE. Trimming pared 4 bases from V and 8 bases from J, leaving 19 bases between. The naive CD8 subset, CD45RO-negative cells positively selected for CCR7, excluded terminally differentiated effector memory CD45RA+ cells. The authors' processing: Junction-only sequences without quality scores were provided by ImmunoSEQ, so filtering was different. The assay was immunoSEQ multiplex PCR, and TCRdb's table has in-frame clones only and misses some. That table is the source of V, J and clone size, and D and trimming were worked out from the DNA. The sample has some 2 million clones, 85% to 95% seen once.

The chain recombines TRBV9 with TRBJ2-1; D is perhaps TRBD1 or TRBD2 (5 bases each). This clonotype was obtained from a young man in good health. The specimen was naive CD8+ T cells sorted from blood. The CDR3 spells CASSPGTLQGYEQFF. The CDR3 DNA sequence: TGTGCCAGCAGCCCTGGGACCCTCCAGGGATATGAGCAGTTCTTC.